A selection of T cell receptor beta chains follows, all from one sample in a study of blood T cells in healthy people across ages. TCRdb re-called the 5' RACE reads with MiXCR, one entry per CDR3 protein. The sample holds some 700,000 distinct CDR3 sequences, around a fifth seen once. The sample comprised blood. These receptor sequences come from a man between 65 and 85 years old in good health. Both conserved end residues are part of each CDR3. A D gene is named only where the DNA matches it firmly. A row's size may be missing; if present it is once, few, many or a size class.

len,v_gene,j_gene,abundance,d_gene,CDR3nt,CDR3aa
15,TRBV5-1,TRBJ2-5,few,TRBD1,TGCGCCAGCAGCCAGGGCGACAGGGATCAAGAGACCCAGTACTTC,CASSQGDRDQETQYF
14,TRBV5-1,TRBJ2-1,-,-,TGCGTCAGCAGCCTCGGGGTGGCCTACAGTGAGCAGTTCTTC,CVSSLGVAYSEQFF
10,TRBV20-1,TRBJ2-1,-,-,TGCAGTGTGGGGGAATGGGAGCAGTTCTTC,CSVGEWEQFF
17,TRBV21-1,TRBJ2-3,few,-,TGTGCCAGCAGCATTATAGACCCGGGACCCCCCACAGATACGCAGTATTTT,CASSIIDPGPPTDTQYF
15,TRBV6-8,TRBJ2-1,-,TRBD1,TGTGCCAGCAGCCCGACAGGGAATGGAGACAATGAGCAGTTCTTC,CASSPTGNGDNEQFF
14,TRBV6-2/TRBV6-3,TRBJ2-1,-,TRBD1,TGTGCCAGCAGTCCCCGGGACAGGCTCAATGAGCAGTTCTTC,CASSPRDRLNEQFF
14,TRBV6-2/TRBV6-3,TRBJ2-5,few,TRBD2,TGTGCCAGCAGTCACTCTAGCGGGACGCAGACCCAGTACTTC,CASSHSSGTQTQYF
18,TRBV7-3,TRBJ1-4,few,-,TGTGCCAGCAGCTTAAATATGGTGTCCCCCAGGGCGAGTGAAAAACTGTTTTTT,CASSLNMVSPRASEKLFF
13,TRBV25-1,TRBJ1-1,-,-,TGTGCCAGCAGTGAGAACCGGAGGACTGAAGCTTTCTTT,CASSENRRTEAFF
15,TRBV9,TRBJ2-5,-,-,TGTGCCAGCAGCGTAGCTACTAGCCATAGAGAGACCCAGTACTTC,CASSVATSHRETQYF
13,TRBV20-1,TRBJ1-1,few,TRBD1,TGCAGTGCCCCGGGACAGGGAGGCACTGAAGCTTTCTTT,CSAPGQGGTEAFF
15,TRBV19,TRBJ1-2,few,TRBD1,TGTGCCAGTAGCATCGCTAGGGACAGCCTCTATGGCTACACCTTC,CASSIARDSLYGYTF
15,TRBV14,TRBJ2-7,-,-,TGTGCCAGCAGCCAAGCCCTCGCCTTTTCCTACGAGCAGTACTTC,CASSQALAFSYEQYF
12,TRBV3-1,TRBJ2-7,-,TRBD2,TGTGCCAGCAGCCAAGCGCGGGAGAGGCAGTACTTC,CASSQARERQYF
14,TRBV5-1,TRBJ2-1,-,TRBD1,TGCGCCAGCATACCGGGACAGACATACAATGAGCAGTTCTTC,CASIPGQTYNEQFF
16,TRBV15,TRBJ2-3,few,TRBD2,TGTGCCACCAGCAGAGATCACACTAGCGTCTCAGATACGCAGTATTTT,CATSRDHTSVSDTQYF
13,TRBV19,TRBJ1-2,few,-,TGTGCCAGTAAACCAGACAGTAACTATGGCTACACCTTC,CASKPDSNYGYTF
12,TRBV29-1,TRBJ1-5,-,-,TGCAGCAGCCTCGGGCCCTCTGGGCCCCAGCAGTTT,CSSLGPSGPQQF
13,TRBV30,TRBJ1-2,few,-,TGTGCCTGGAGTGTTTCCGGGAACTATGGCTACACCTTC,CAWSVSGNYGYTF
13,TRBV6-6,TRBJ1-3,few,-,TGTGCCAGCATCGACAGCTCTGGAAACACCATATATTTT,CASIDSSGNTIYF
15,TRBV12-3/TRBV12-4,TRBJ2-3,-,-,TGTGCCGTAGCCCCTGGAAGATCTAGCACAGATGCGCAATATTTT,CAVAPGRSSTDAQYF
16,TRBV20-1,TRBJ1-3,few,TRBD1,TGCAGTGCTCACCCAAGGACAGGGGGCTCTGGAAACACCATATATTTT,CSAHPRTGGSGNTIYF
13,TRBV29-1,TRBJ2-1,many,TRBD2,TGCAGCGTTGTTCCGCGGGGGGACAATGAGCAGTTCTTC,CSVVPRGDNEQFF
15,TRBV6-2/TRBV6-3,TRBJ1-4,few,-,TGTGCCAGCCGAAGGGCAGCATCTACCCCTGAAAAACTGTTTTTT,CASRRAASTPEKLFF
15,TRBV6-6,TRBJ2-1,-,-,TGTGCCAGCAGACATCTCTCACGGGGATACAATGAGCAGTTCTTC,CASRHLSRGYNEQFF
14,TRBV29-1,TRBJ1-2,few,TRBD1,TGCAGCGTGGTGCAGGGGGCTGACAACTATGGCTACACCTTC,CSVVQGADNYGYTF
13,TRBV28,TRBJ2-1,many,-,TGTGCCAGCACAGGACCCCCTTCCAATGAGCAGTTCTTC,CASTGPPSNEQFF